The sample holds a few counts of the clone carrying this TCR beta chain. Its antigen is not identified. This sample stems from a study of cytomegalovirus exposure and HLA in healthy donors. The PCR ran on 60 Vbeta and 13 Jbeta primers. The assay was immunoSEQ multiplex PCR, and TCRdb's table has in-frame clones only and misses some. The sample shows fewer than 100,000 clones, 79% of them seen only once. Study conclusions and caveats: It was taken for granted in presence/absence analyses that sequencing depth across donors was roughly uniform. Per published accounts, TCR beta sequences correctly predicted the HLA-A and HLA-B alleles of most subjects. For TCR beta chains, V- and J-gene trimming was later linked to a missense DCLRE1C variant.

The clonotype originates from a woman aged 40 to 49 in good health and CMV-seronegative. Sequencing input: PBMCs.

CDR3 region: CASSQGQGQNYGYTF. The CDR3 coding sequence is TGTGCCAGCAGCCAAGGACAGGGCCAAAACTATGGCTACACCTTC. J is TRBJ1-2 and V is TRBV7-2, with 8 bases identical to TRBD1. CDR1 and CDR2 from the germline V gene are SGHTA and FQGNSA. Trimming took 5 bases from V and 2 from J; bases not matched to a gene: 7. CDR3 size: 15 residues. Filled out from reference TRBV7-2 and TRBJ1-2, the complete variable domain reads GAGVSQSPSNKVTEKGKDVELRCDPISGHTALYWYRQSLGQGLEFLIYFQGNSAPDKSGLPSDRFSAERTGGSVSTLTIQRTQQEDSAVYLCASSQGQGQNYGYTFGSGTRLTVV.